This T cell receptor beta chain derives from a study of control samples from healthy donors and cancer patients. This clone was found a few times. Only in-frame clones appear in the TCRdb table, and some are missing; sequencing was by immunoSEQ multiplex PCR. The profile covers over 150,000 clones, with around 87% appearing a single time and 1.4% taken by the ten largest. Germline-derived CDR1 and CDR2 are KGHDR and SFDVKD. This CDR3 is built from 12 residues. V was cut by 0 bases and J by 5 bases, with 3 bases left in between. This clonotype was sampled from a woman aged 45-65 years in good health. The V and J genes are TRBV24-1 and TRBJ1-2; D gene uncertain. The sequencing sample was made of blood. The CDR3 sequence: CATSDLKYGYTF. The CDR3 bases are TGTGCCACCAGTGATTTGAAGTATGGCTACACCTTC.